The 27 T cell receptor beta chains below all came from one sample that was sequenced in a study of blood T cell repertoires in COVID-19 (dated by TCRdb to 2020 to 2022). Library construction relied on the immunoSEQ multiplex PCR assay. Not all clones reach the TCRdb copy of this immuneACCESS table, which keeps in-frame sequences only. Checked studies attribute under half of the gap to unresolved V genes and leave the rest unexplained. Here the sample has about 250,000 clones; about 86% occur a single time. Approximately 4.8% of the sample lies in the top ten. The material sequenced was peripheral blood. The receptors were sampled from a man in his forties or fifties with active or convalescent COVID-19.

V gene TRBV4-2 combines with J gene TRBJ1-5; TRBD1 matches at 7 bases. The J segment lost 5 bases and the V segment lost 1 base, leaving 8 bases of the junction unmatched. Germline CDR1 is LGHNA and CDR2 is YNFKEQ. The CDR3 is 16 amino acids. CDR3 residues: CASSQGTQGEDQPQHF. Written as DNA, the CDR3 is TGTGCCAGCAGCCAAGGGACTCAGGGGGAGGATCAGCCCCAGCATTTT.

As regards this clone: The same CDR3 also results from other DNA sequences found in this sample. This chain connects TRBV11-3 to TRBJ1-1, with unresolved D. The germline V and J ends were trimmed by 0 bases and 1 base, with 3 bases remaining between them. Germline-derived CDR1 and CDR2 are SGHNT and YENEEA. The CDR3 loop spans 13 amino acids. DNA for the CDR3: TGTGCCAGCAGCTTAGATCGGAACACTGAAGCTTTCTTT. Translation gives CASSLDRNTEAFF.

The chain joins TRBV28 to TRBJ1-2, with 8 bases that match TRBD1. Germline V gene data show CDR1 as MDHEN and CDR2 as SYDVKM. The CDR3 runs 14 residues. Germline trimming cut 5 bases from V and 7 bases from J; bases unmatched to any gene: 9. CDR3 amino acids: CASSPGQAWFGYTF. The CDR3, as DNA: TGTGCCAGCAGTCCGGGACAGGCTTGGTTTGGCTACACCTTC.

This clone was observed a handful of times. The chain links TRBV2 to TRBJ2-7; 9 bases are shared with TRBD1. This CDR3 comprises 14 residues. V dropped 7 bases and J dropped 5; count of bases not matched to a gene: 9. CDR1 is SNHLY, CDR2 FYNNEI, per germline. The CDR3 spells CASTRGDRDDEQYF. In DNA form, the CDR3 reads TGTGCCAGCACCCGCGGGGACAGGGACGACGAGCAGTACTTC.

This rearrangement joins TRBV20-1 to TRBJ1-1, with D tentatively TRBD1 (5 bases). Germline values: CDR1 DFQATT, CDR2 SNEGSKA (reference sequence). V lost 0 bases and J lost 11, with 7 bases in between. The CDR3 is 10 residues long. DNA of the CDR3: TGCAGTGCTAGAGAACGGGGGGCTTTCTTT. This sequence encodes CSARERGAFF.

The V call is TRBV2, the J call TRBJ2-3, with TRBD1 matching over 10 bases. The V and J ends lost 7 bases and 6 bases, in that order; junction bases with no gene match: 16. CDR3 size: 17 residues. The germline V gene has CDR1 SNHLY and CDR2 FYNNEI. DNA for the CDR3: TGTGCCAGCACTGGTTTTAAGATGGGACAGGGGAGCGATACGCAGTATTTT. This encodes CASTGFKMGQGSDTQYF.

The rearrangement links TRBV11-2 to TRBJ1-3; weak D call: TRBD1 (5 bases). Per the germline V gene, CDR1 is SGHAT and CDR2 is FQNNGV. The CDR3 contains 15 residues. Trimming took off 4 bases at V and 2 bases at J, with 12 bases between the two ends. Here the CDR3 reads CASSSQGLTGNTIYF. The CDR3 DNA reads TGTGCCAGCAGCTCTCAGGGTTTGACTGGAAACACCATATATTTT.

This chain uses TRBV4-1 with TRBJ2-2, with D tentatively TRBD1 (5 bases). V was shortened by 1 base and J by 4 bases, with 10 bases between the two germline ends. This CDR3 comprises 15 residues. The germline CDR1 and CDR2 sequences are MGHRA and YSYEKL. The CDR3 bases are TGCGCCAGCAGCCAAGCGGACACTTTCACCGGGGAGCTGTTTTTT. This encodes CASSQADTFTGELFF.

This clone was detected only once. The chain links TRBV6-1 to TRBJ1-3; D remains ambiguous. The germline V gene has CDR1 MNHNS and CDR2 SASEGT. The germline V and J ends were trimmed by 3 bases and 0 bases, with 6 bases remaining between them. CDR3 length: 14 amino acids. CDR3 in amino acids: CASSDPGSGNTIYF. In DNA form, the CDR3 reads TGTGCCAGCAGTGACCCGGGCTCTGGAAACACCATATATTTT.

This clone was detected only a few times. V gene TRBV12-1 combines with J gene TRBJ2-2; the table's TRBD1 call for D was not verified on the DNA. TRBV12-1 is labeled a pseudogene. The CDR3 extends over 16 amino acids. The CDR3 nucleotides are TGTGCCAGCAGCCTCGGGACAGGTACGAACACCGGGGAGCTGTTTTTT. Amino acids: CASSLGTGTNTGELFF.

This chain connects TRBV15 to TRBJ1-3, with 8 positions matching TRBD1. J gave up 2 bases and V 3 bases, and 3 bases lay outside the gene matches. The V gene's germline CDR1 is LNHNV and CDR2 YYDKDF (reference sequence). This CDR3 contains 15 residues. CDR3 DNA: TGTGCCACCAGCAGGGCGGACAGGGCTGGAAACACCATATATTTT. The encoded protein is CATSRADRAGNTIYF.

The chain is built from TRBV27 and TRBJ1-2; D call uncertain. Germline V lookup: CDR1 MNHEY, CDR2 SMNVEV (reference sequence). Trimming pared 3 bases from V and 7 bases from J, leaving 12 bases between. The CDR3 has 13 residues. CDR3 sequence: CASSFTATGGYTF. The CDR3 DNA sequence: TGTGCCAGCAGTTTCACAGCAACTGGTGGCTACACCTTC.

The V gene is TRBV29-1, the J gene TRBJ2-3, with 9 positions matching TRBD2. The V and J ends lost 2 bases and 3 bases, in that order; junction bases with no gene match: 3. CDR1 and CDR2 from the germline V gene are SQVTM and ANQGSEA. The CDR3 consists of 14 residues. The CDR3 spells CSVEPLAGTDTQYF. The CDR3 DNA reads TGCAGCGTTGAACCCCTAGCGGGAACAGATACGCAGTATTTT.

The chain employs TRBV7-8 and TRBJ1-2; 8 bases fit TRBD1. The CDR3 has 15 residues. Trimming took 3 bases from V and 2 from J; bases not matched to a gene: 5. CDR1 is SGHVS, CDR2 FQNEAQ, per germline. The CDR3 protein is CASSFQTGENYGYTF. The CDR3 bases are TGTGCCAGCAGCTTTCAGACAGGGGAAAACTATGGCTACACCTTC.

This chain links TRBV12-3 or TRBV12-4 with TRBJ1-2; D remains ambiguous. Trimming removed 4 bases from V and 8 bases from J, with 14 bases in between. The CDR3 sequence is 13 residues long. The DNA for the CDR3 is TGTGCCAGCAGTTGGCCCCCACCGTCGGGCTACACCTTC. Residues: CASSWPPPSGYTF.

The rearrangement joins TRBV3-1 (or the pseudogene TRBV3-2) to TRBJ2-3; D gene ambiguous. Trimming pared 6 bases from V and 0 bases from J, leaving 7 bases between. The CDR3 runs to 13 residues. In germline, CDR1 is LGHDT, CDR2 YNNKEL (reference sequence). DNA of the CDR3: TGTGCCAGCAGACTCGAGAGCACAGATACGCAGTATTTT. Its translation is CASRLESTDTQYF.

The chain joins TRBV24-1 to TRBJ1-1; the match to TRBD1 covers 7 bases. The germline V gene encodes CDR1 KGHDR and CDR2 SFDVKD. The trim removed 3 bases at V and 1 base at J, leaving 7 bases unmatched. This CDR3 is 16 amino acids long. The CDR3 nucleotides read TGTGCCACCAGTGATGTGAGGGACAGCCAGAACACTGAAGCTTTCTTT. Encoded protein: CATSDVRDSQNTEAFF.

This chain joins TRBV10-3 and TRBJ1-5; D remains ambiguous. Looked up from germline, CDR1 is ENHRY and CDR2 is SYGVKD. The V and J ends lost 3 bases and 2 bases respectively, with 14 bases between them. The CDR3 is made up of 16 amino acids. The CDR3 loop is CAISDPGRGGNQPQHF. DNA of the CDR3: TGTGCCATCAGTGACCCCGGTCGGGGAGGCAATCAGCCCCAGCATTTT.

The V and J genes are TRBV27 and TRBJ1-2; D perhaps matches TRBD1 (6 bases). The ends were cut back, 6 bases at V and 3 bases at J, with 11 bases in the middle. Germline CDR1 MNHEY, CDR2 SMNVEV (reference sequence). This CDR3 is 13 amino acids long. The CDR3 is CASRQTGYYGYTF. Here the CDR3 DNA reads TGTGCCAGCAGGCAAACAGGGTACTATGGCTACACCTTC.

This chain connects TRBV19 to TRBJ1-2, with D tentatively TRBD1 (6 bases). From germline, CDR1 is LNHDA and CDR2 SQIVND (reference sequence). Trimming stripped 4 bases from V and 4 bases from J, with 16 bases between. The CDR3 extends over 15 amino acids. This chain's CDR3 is CASSTAGARIYGYTF. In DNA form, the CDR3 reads TGTGCCAGTAGTACCGCAGGGGCTCGCATCTATGGCTACACCTTC.

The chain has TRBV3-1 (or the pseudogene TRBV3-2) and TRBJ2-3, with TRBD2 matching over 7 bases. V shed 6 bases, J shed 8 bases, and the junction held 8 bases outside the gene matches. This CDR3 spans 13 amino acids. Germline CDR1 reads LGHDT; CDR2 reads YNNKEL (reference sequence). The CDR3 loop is CASSQGREGTQYF. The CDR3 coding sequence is TGTGCCAGCAGTCAGGGCAGGGAGGGTACGCAGTATTTT.

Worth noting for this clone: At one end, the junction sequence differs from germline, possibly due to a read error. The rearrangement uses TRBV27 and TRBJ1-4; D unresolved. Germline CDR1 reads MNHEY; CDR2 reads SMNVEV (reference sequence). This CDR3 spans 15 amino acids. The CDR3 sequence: CASSLYTATNEKLFF. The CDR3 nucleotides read TGTGCCAGCAGCTTATACACCGCAACTAATGAAAAACTGTTTTTT.

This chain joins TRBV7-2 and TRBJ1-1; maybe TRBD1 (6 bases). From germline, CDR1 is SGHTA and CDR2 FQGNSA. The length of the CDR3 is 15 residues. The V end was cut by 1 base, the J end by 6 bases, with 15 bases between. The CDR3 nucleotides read TGTGCCAGCAGCTTAGAGTCAGGGGCGGCCTCTGAAGCTTTCTTT. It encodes CASSLESGAASEAFF.

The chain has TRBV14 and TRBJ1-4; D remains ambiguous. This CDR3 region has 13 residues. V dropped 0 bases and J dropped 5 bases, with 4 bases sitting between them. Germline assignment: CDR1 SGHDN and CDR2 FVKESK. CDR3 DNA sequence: TGTGCCAGCAGCCAAGATCGGAATGAAAAACTGTTTTTT. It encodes CASSQDRNEKLFF.

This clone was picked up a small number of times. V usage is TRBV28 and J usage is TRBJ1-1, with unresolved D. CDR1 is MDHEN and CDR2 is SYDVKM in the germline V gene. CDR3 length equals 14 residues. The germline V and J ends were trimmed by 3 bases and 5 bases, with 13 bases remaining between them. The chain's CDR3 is CASSFGVLSTEAFF. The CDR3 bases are TGTGCCAGCAGTTTCGGCGTACTATCGACTGAAGCTTTCTTT. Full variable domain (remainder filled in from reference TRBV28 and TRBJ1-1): DVKVTQSSRYLVKRTGEKVFLECVQDMDHENMFWYRQDPGLGLRLIYFSYDVKMKEKGDIPEGYSVSREKKERFSLILESASTNQTSMYLCASSFGVLSTEAFFGQGTRLTVV.

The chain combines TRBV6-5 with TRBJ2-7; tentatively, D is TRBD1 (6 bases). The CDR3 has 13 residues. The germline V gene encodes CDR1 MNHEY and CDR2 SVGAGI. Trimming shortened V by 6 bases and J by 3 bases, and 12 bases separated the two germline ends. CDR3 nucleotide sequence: TGTGCCAGCAGCCGGACAGTAAACTACGAGCAGTACTTC. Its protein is CASSRTVNYEQYF.

CDR3 protein: CASTPPAGGEAFF. CDR3 DNA: TGTGCCAGCACCCCCCCTGCAGGTGGTGAAGCTTTCTTT. The chain employs TRBV28 and TRBJ1-1; D gene unclear. Germline assignment: CDR1 MDHEN and CDR2 SYDVKM. CDR3 size: 13 residues. Trimming removed 7 bases from V and 7 bases from J, with 16 bases in between.